This TCR beta chain came from a study of control samples from healthy donors and cancer patients. This CDR3 region has 16 residues. The V end lost 3 bases, the J end lost 0 bases, and 13 bases lay between the germline ends. The germline gives CDR1 SGHDT, CDR2 YYEEEE. Produced via immunoSEQ multiplex PCR; TCRdb's table is partial and in-frame only. The profile covers roughly 130,000 clones, with roughly 90% appearing a single time and 8.6% taken by the ten largest. The chain carries TRBV5-6 and TRBJ1-5, with D perhaps matching TRBD1 (5 bases). The TCR originated in a man between 18 and 29 years old in good health. What was sequenced was blood. The CDR3: CASSYTTVNSNQPQHF. The CDR3 DNA is TGTGCCAGCAGCTACACGACAGTGAATAGCAATCAGCCCCAGCATTTT.